The sequence of this T cell receptor beta chain was determined in a study of beta chain features in type 1 diabetes. The CDR3 runs 15 residues. The V gene's germline CDR1 is SNHLY and CDR2 FYNNEI. The trim removed 3 bases at V and 0 bases at J, leaving 3 bases unmatched. Since all of the isolated RNA was reverse transcribed, expressed TCRB transcripts were what got sequenced. About 3.57 million reads per sample were averaged for naive, central memory and regulatory samples. Measured with immunoSEQ multiplex PCR; TCRdb has only the in-frame clones, and not every one. The data hold under 300,000 clones, with 25% to 30% observed a single time. Broader study findings: A possible short-template PCR bias applies equally to patients and controls. There was a possibility that cDNA sequencing over-represented cells with high TCR expression. More deletions and fewer insertions at VDJ junctions were seen in type 1 diabetes patients.

This clone was detected a few times. What it recognizes is unknown. Source material: central memory CD4+ T cells from blood. The source of this sequence is a man aged 25-45 years in good health. The rearrangement uses TRBV2 and TRBJ2-3; 7 nucleotides match TRBD2. CDR3 sequence reads: CASSELAASTDTQYF. Written as DNA, the CDR3 is TGTGCCAGCAGTGAGCTAGCGGCGAGCACAGATACGCAGTATTTT. The full variable domain, completed using reference TRBV2 and TRBJ2-3, is EPEVTQTPSHQVTQMGQEVILRCVPISNHLYFYWYRQILGQKVEFLVSFYNNEISEKSEIFDDQFSVERPDGSNFTLKIRSTKLEDSAMYFCASSELAASTDTQYFGPGTRLTVL.